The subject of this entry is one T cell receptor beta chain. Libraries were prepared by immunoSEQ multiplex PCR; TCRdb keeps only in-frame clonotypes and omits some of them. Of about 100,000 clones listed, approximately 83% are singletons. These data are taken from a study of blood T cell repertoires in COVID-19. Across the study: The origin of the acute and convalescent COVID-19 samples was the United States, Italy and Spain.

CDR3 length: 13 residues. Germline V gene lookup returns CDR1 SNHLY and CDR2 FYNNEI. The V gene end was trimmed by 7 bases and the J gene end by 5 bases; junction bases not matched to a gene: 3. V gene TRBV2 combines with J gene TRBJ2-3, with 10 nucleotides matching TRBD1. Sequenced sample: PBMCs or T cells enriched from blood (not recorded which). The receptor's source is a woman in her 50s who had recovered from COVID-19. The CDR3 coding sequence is TGTGCCAGCACCGGACAGGGGGAAGATACGCAGTATTTT. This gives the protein CASTGQGEDTQYF.